This TCR beta chain is from a study of cytomegalovirus exposure and HLA in healthy donors. Study-wide points: Differences between HLA loci emerged in a later analysis of TCR association rates, with DRB1 most and HLA-C fewest.

The primer mix had 60 Vbeta and 13 Jbeta primers. The assay was immunoSEQ multiplex PCR, and TCRdb's table has in-frame clones only and misses some. The profile shows about 160,000 clones, around 75% of them singletons. Remarks on this clone: Its antigen is still unknown.

The CDR3 sequence is 13 residues long. V was clipped by 5 bases and J by 6 bases, with 14 bases between them. CDR1 SGHNT and CDR2 YENEEA come from the germline V gene. This chain uses TRBV11-3 with TRBJ2-7, with TRBD1 as a possible D gene (5 bases). The receptor's source is a woman between 50 and 59 years old in good health and CMV-seropositive. The sample taken for sequencing was PBMCs. The CDR3: CASSPPDSREQYF. Written as DNA, the CDR3 is TGTGCCAGCAGCCCGCCCGACAGTCGCGAGCAGTACTTC.